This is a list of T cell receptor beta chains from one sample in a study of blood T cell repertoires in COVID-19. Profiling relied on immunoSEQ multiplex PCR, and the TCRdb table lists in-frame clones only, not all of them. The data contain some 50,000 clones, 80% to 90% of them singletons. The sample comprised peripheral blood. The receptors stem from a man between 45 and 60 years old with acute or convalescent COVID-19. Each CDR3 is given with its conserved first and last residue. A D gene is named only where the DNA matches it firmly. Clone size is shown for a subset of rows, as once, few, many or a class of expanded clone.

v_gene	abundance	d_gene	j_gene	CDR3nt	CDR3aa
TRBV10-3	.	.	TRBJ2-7	TGTGCCACCTCGTACCTGAGCTCCTACGAGCAGTACTTC	CATSYLSSYEQYF
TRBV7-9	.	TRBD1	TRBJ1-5	TGTGCCAGCAGCCCTGGACAGGGGGTGGATCAGCCCCAGCATTTT	CASSPGQGVDQPQHF
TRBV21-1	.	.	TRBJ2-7	TGTGCCAGCAGCAAAGGGGAGCTAGCGGGGGGGCACTACGAGCAGTACTTC	CASSKGELAGGHYEQYF
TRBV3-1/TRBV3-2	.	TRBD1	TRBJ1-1	TGTGCCAGCAGCCGCGGGACAGGGGGCTCAGAAGCTTTCTTT	CASSRGTGGSEAFF
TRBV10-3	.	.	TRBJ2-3	TGTGCCACTGGGGCAGAGGGCACAGATACGCAGTATTTT	CATGAEGTDTQYF
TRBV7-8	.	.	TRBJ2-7	TGTGCCAGCAGCATGAGGACTTCGAGGGAGCAGTACTTC	CASSMRTSREQYF
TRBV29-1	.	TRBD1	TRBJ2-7	TGCAGCGTTTATAAAACAGGGGCCTACGAGCAGTACTTC	CSVYKTGAYEQYF
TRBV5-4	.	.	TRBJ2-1	TGTGCCAGCAGGGTGGGACACCTCAGCTCCTACAATGAGCAGTTCTTC	CASRVGHLSSYNEQFF
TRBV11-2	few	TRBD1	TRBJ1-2	TGTGCCAGCAACCCCGGGACAGGAAACTATGGCTACACCTTC	CASNPGTGNYGYTF
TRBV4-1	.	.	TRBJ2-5	TGCGCCAGCAGCCAAGCCGCGGGACTCTTTCTGGAGACCCAGTACTTC	CASSQAAGLFLETQYF
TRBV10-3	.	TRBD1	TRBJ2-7	TGTGCCATCAGTGATTTCCCGGGACAGGGACCCTACGAGCAGTACTTC	CAISDFPGQGPYEQYF
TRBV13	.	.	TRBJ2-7	TGTGCCAGCAGCTTAGCGGGATCCTCCTACGAGCAGTACTTC	CASSLAGSSYEQYF
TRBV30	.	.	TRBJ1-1	TGTGCCTGGGGCCAGTCGCAGGGGTACACTGAAGCTTTCTTT	CAWGQSQGYTEAFF
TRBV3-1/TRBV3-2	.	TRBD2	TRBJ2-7	TGTGCCAGCAGCCAAGAGGGACTAGCGGGGGGCGGCGAGCAGTACTTC	CASSQEGLAGGGEQYF
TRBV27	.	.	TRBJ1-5	TGTGCCAGCAGTTCTTGGTGGGGGGAAAAGGGCTCTCAGCCCCAGCATTTT	CASSSWWGEKGSQPQHF
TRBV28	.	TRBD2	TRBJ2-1	TGTGCCAGCAGTTTGTCGGCGGGAGGGACCGAATGGGAGCAGTTCTTC	CASSLSAGGTEWEQFF
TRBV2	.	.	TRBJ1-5	TGTGCCAGCAGTGAAGTAAGAGGGAGTCAGCCCCAGCATTTT	CASSEVRGSQPQHF
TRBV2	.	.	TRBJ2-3	TGTGCCAGCGACTCCCACCCCACAGATACGCAGTATTTT	CASDSHPTDTQYF
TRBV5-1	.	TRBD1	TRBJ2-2	TGCGCCAGCAGCTTGGTCCGGCGGACAGGGACGAACACCGGGGAGCTGTTTTTT	CASSLVRRTGTNTGELFF
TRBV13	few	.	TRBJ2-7	TGTGCCAGCAGCTTACGGACAGCCTACGAGCAGTACTTC	CASSLRTAYEQYF
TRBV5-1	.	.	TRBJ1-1	TGCGCCAGCAGACTAAACAGGGCCCCGAACACTGAAGCTTTCTTT	CASRLNRAPNTEAFF
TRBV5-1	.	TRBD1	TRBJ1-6	TGCGCCAGCACCCTGGGGCCAGGGGGAGAATCACCCCTCCACTTT	CASTLGPGGESPLHF
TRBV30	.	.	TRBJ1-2	TGTGCCTGGAGTGCCCGCGAGGGAGGGGGCTACACCTTC	CAWSAREGGGYTF
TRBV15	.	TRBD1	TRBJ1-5	TGTGCCACCAGCAGGGTCTGGACAGGCGATAGCAATCAGCCCCAGCATTTT	CATSRVWTGDSNQPQHF
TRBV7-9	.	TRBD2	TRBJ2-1	TGTGCCAGCAGCCCGCGGACTAGCGGGAGCCTTTACAATGAGCAGTTCTTC	CASSPRTSGSLYNEQFF
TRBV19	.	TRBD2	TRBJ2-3	TGTGCCAGTAGTATAGATGACCTAGCGGTGCAAGATACGCAGTATTTT	CASSIDDLAVQDTQYF
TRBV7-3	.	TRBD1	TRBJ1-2	TGTGCCAGCAGCTTAACCCAGGGGGCTGGCTACACCTTC	CASSLTQGAGYTF
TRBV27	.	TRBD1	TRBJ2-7	TGTGCCAGCAGTTCCTCAGGACAGGGGGGACTGTACGAGCAGTACTTC	CASSSSGQGGLYEQYF
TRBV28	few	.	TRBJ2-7	TGTGCCAGCATTCAACAGATTGAGGGAGAGCAGTACTTC	CASIQQIEGEQYF
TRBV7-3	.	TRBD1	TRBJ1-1	TGTGCCAGCAGCTCAGGGACAGGCCATAACACTGAAGCTTTCTTT	CASSSGTGHNTEAFF
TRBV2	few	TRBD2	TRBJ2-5	TGTGCCAGCAGTGCTGGACTAGCGGGGGGGACCCAGTACTTC	CASSAGLAGGTQYF
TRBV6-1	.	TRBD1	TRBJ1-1	TGTGCCAGCAGTGAACTAAACAGGGGGACTGAAGCTTTCTTT	CASSELNRGTEAFF
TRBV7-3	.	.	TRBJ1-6	TGTGCCAGCAGCCTATCTTCCTGGAATTCACCCCTCCACTTT	CASSLSSWNSPLHF
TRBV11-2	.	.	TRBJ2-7	TGTGCCAGCAGCTTATCGGGGGTCTACGAGCAGTACTTC	CASSLSGVYEQYF
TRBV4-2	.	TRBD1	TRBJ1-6	TGTGCCAGCAGCCAAGAAAAGGACAGGGTTTCACCCCTCCACTTT	CASSQEKDRVSPLHF
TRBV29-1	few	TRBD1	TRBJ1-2	TGCAGCGTAGGGACAGGGAACTATGGCTACACCTTC	CSVGTGNYGYTF
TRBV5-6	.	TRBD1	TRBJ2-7	TGTGCCAGCAGTACGGGACAGGGTGACTACGAGCAGTACTTC	CASSTGQGDYEQYF
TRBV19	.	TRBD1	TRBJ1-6	TGTGCCAGTGTACAGGGGCGTTATTCACCCCTCCACTTT	CASVQGRYSPLHF
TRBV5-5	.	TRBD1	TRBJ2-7	TGTGCCAGCAGTCGACAGGGGGGCGCCTACGAGCAGTACTTC	CASSRQGGAYEQYF
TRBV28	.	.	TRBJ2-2	TGTGCCAGCAGACCCCAGACACTTCTCGGGGAGCTGTTTTTT	CASRPQTLLGELFF
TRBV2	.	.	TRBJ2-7	TGTGCCAGCAGTGAACCCCGCGGAATTCACCACGAGCAGTACTTC	CASSEPRGIHHEQYF